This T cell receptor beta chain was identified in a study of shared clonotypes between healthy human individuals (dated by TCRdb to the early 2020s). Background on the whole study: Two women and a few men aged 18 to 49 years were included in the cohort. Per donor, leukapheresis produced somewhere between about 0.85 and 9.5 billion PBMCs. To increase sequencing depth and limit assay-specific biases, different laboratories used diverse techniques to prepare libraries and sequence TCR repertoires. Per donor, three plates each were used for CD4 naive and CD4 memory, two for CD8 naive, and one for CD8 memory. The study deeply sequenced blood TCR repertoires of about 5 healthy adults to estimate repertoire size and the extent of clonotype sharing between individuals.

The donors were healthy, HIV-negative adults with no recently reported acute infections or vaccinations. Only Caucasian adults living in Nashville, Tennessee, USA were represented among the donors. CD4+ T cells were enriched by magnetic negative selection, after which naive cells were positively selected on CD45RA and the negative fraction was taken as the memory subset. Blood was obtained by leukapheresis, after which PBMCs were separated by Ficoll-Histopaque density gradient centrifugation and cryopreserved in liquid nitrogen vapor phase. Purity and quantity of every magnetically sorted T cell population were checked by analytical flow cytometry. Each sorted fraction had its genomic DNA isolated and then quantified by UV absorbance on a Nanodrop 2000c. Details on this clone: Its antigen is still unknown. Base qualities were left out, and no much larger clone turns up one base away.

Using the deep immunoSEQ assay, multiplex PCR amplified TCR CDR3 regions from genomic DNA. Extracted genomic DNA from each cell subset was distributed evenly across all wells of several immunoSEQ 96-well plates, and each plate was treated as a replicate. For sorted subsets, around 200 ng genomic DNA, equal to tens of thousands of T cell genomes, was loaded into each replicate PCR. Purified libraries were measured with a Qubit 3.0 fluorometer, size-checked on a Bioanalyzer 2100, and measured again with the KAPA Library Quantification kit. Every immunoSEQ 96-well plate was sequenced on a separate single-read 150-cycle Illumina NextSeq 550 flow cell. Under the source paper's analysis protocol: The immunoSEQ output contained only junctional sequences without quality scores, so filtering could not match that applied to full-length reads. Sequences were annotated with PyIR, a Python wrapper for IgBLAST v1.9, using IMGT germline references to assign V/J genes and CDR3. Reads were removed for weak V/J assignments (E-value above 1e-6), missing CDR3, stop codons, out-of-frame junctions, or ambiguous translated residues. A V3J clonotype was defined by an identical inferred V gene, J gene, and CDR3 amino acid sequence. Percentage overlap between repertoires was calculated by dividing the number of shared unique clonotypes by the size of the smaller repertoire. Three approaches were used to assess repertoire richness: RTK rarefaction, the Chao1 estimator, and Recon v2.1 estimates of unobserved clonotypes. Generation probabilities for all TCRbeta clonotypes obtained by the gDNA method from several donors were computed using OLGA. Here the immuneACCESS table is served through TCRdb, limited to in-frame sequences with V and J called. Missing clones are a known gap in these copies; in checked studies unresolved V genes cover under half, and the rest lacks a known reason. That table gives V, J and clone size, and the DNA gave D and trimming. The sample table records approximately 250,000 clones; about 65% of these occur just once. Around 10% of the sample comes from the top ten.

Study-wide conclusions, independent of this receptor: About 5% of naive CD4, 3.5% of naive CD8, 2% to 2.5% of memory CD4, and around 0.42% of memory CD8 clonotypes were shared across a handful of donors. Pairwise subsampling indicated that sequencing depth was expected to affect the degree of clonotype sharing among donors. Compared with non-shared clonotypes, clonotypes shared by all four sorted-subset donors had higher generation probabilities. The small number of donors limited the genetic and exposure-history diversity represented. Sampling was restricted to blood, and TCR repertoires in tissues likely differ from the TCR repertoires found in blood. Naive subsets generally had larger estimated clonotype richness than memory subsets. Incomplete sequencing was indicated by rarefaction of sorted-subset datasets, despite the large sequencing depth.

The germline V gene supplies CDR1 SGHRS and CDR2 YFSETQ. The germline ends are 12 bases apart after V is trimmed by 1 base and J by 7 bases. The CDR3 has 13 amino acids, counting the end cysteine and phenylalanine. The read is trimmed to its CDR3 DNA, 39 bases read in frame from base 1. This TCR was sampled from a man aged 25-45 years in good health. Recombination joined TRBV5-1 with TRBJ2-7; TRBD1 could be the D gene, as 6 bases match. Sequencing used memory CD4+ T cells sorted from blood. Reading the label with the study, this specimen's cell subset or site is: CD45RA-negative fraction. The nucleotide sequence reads TGCGCCAGCAGCTTGAATTTAAGGGGGGAGCAGTACTTC. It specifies CASSLNLRGEQYF.